The 15 T cell receptor beta chains given below trace back to one sample, sequenced in a study of blood T cells in healthy people across ages. For the second PCR, which ran for about 7 to 11 cycles, a sample-barcoded 5' primer and a J-beta primer mix were used. From the 5' RACE reads, TCRdb called clonotypes with MiXCR, one entry per CDR3 protein. This table holds about 640,000 distinct CDR3 sequences, approximately 50% found once. Sequences were obtained from blood. The receptors stem from a man aged 55 to 69 in good health.

This clonotype appeared a few times. The rearrangement links TRBV10-3 to TRBJ2-7; D call uncertain. The V gene's germline CDR1 is ENHRY and CDR2 SYGVKD. The CDR3 contains 13 residues. Trimming took 10 bases from V and 6 from J, leaving 19 bases between them. DNA of the CDR3: TGTGCCACGGTGGGTTCCGAGTCGCGCGAGCAGTACTTC. It specifies CATVGSESREQYF.

The J gene is TRBJ2-1, the V gene TRBV20-1; weak D call: TRBD2 (5 bases). Germline assignment: CDR1 DFQATT and CDR2 SNEGSKA (reference sequence). The CDR3 loop spans 13 amino acids. Trimming took off 2 bases at V and 6 bases at J, with 11 bases between the two ends. CDR3 sequence: CSARKSGGNEQFF. CDR3 DNA: TGCAGTGCTAGAAAAAGCGGTGGCAATGAGCAGTTCTTC.

The V and J genes are TRBV3-1 and TRBJ2-5, with 10 bases identical to TRBD2. Germline lookup yields CDR1 LGHDT and CDR2 YNNKEL (reference sequence). CDR3 length: 15 amino acids. Unmatched junction bases numbered 11, after V lost 4 bases and J lost 9 bases. As DNA, the CDR3 is TGTGCCAGCAGCCCCATAGCGGGGGGCCTGCCGGCCCAGTACTTC. As protein: CASSPIAGGLPAQYF.

This chain uses TRBV9 with TRBJ1-1; 9 bases map to TRBD1. The CDR3 runs 16 residues. Trimming removed 3 bases from V and 1 base from J; junction bases left unmatched: 7. Germline V lookup: CDR1 SGDLS, CDR2 YYNGEE. This chain's CDR3 is CASSAVQGASNTEAFF. The CDR3 DNA sequence: TGTGCCAGCAGCGCCGTACAGGGGGCTTCGAACACTGAAGCTTTCTTT.

The rearrangement uses TRBV12-3 or TRBV12-4 and TRBJ1-2; a weak D match, TRBD1 (6 bases). V lost 6 bases and J lost 5, with 19 bases in between. The CDR3 contains 15 residues. The CDR3 protein is CASSPGGGRGYGYTF. CDR3 nucleotides: TGTGCCAGCAGCCCCGGCGGGGGGCGCGGGTATGGCTACACCTTC.

The chain links TRBV7-9 to TRBJ2-6, with TRBD1 identical over 7 bases. After removal of 3 bases from V and 0 bases from J, the junction contained 2 bases not matched to a gene. This CDR3 contains 16 residues. Germline V gene data show CDR1 as SEHNR and CDR2 as FQNEAQ (reference sequence). The CDR3 loop reads CASSFPGGSGANVLTF. DNA for the CDR3: TGTGCCAGCAGCTTTCCAGGGGGCTCTGGGGCCAACGTCCTGACTTTC.

The rearrangement joins TRBV3-1 to TRBJ2-7; D is undetermined. The germline CDR1 and CDR2 sequences are LGHDT and YNNKEL (reference sequence). Trimming cost V 3 bases and J 0 bases, with 9 bases left between them. The CDR3 runs to 14 residues. The DNA for the CDR3 is TGTGCCAGCAGCCAGTACACGATCTCCTACGAGCAGTACTTC. This translates into CASSQYTISYEQYF.

The V gene is TRBV12-3 or TRBV12-4, the J gene TRBJ2-5, with 8 bases identical to TRBD1. V was clipped by 2 bases and J by 5 bases; unmatched bases: 7. The CDR3 has 15 residues. The CDR3 is CASSLTQGAGETQYF. DNA for the CDR3: TGTGCCAGCAGTTTAACGCAGGGGGCTGGGGAGACCCAGTACTTC.

This clonotype was recorded many times. The rearrangement uses TRBV7-2 and TRBJ2-5, with 7 bases aligning to TRBD2. V was pared by 5 bases and J by 4 bases, with 4 bases of the junction left unmatched. The CDR3 covers 13 residues. Germline V gene lookup returns CDR1 SGHTA and CDR2 FQGNSA. Here the CDR3 reads CASSRTGGETQYF. CDR3 nucleotides: TGTGCCAGCAGCCGGACGGGGGGAGAGACCCAGTACTTC.

This clonotype was seen only once. The chain recombines TRBV6-5 with TRBJ2-7, with TRBD1 identical over 8 bases. The CDR3 sequence is 14 residues long. Germline lookup yields CDR1 MNHEY and CDR2 SVGAGI. The V and J ends lost 0 bases and 6 bases, in that order; junction bases with no gene match: 4. The CDR3 nucleotides are TGTGCCAGCAGTTACTCGACCAGGGGGCGCGAGCAGTACTTC. It yields the protein CASSYSTRGREQYF.

As DNA, the CDR3 is TGTGCCAGCAGCCAAGATCTACTAGCGGGGGGGCGTGAGACCCAGTACTTC. The encoded protein is CASSQDLLAGGRETQYF. The chain uses TRBV14 and TRBJ2-7, with TRBD2 matching over 13 bases. The last part of the DNA fits TRBJ2-5 better; the J call may be wrong. This CDR3 has 17 amino acids. CDR1 and CDR2 (germline): SGHDN, FVKESK.

This clonotype has at least ten counts. The chain joins TRBV20-1 to TRBJ2-1, with D unresolved. Germline V gene sequence: CDR1 DFQATT, CDR2 SNEGSKA (reference sequence). V dropped 5 bases and J dropped 4 bases, with 0 bases sitting between them. The CDR3 spans 9 residues. This CDR3 is CSAYNEQFF. The CDR3 bases are TGCAGTGCTTACAATGAGCAGTTCTTC.

The rearrangement links TRBV27 to TRBJ1-2, with 10 bases lining up with TRBD1. The V segment lost 3 bases and the J segment 4 bases; nucleotides outside the gene matches: 8. CDR3 length: 16 residues. In germline, CDR1 is MNHEY, CDR2 SMNVEV (reference sequence). Here the CDR3 reads CASSLVRTGGLYGYTF. In DNA, the CDR3 is TGTGCCAGCAGTTTGGTCCGGACAGGGGGACTCTATGGCTACACCTTC.

This clonotype was counted a few times. The chain combines TRBV4-1 with TRBJ2-3, with D perhaps TRBD2 (7 bases). This CDR3 region has 16 residues. CDR1 and CDR2 (germline): MGHRA, YSYEKL. Trimming left V 0 bases short and J 4 bases short, with 14 bases between. CDR3 sequence: CASSQDRGGEADTQYF. The CDR3 nucleotides are TGCGCCAGCAGCCAAGATCGAGGGGGGGAGGCAGATACGCAGTATTTT.

This clonotype came up a few times. The genes are TRBV4-1 and TRBJ2-7; 9 bases line up with TRBD1. There are 16 residues in the CDR3. Trimming took 3 bases from V and 3 from J; bases not matched to a gene: 9. CDR1 MGHRA and CDR2 YSYEKL come from the germline V gene. The DNA for the CDR3 is TGCGCCAGCAGCCAGCCAGACTGGACAGGGGACTACGAGCAGTACTTC. Translation: CASSQPDWTGDYEQYF.